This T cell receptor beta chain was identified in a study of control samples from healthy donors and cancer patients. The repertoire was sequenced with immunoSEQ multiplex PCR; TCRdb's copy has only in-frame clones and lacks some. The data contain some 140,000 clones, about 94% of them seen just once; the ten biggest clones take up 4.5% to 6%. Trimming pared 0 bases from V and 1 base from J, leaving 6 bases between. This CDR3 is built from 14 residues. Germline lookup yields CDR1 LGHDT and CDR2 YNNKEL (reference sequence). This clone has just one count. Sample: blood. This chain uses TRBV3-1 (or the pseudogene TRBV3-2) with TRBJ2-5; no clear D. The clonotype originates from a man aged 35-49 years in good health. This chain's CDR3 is CASSQEAGQETQYF. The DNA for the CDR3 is TGTGCCAGCAGCCAAGAAGCAGGCCAAGAGACCCAGTACTTC.